The clone carrying this T cell receptor beta chain has just a few counts. Assay used: immunoSEQ multiplex PCR; TCRdb lists only in-frame clones, some missing. The sample shows roughly 32,000 clones, roughly 84% of them seen only once. The entry originates in a study of blood T cell repertoires in COVID-19. Study-wide context: The United States, Italy and Spain supplied acute and convalescent COVID-19 samples. Nucleic acid was either cDNA or gDNA, and it came from T cells, B-cell-depleted T cells, or PBMCs.

The germline V and J ends were trimmed by 1 base and 6 bases, with 13 bases remaining between them. The CDR3 sequence is 15 residues long. Germline-derived CDR1 and CDR2 are SGHVS and FQNEAQ. Sequencing was performed on peripheral blood. The chain carries TRBV7-8 and TRBJ2-1; the D gene is possibly TRBD2 (5 bases). This sequence was found in a man in his sixties with active COVID-19. CDR3 bases: TGTGCCAGCAGCTTAGGGGGAGATCTGAGCAATGAGCAGTTCTTC. Its protein product is CASSLGGDLSNEQFF.